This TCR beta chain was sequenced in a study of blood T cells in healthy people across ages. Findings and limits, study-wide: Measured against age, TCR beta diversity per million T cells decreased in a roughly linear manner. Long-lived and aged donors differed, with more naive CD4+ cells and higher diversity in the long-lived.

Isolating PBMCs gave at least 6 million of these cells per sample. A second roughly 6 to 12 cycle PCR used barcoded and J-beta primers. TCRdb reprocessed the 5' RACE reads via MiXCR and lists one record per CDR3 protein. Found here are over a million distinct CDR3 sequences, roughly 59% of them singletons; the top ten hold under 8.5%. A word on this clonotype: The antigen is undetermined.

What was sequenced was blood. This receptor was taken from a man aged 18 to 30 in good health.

The CDR3 DNA follows: TGTGCCAGCTCACCGGTTACGCGGGAGACCCAGTACTTC. Translated: CASSPVTRETQYF. This chain links TRBV18 with TRBJ2-7; D is unresolved. The J call is doubtful: the DNA matches TRBJ2-5 better. This CDR3 has 13 residues. CDR1 and CDR2 from the germline V gene are KGHSH and LQKENI.